Listed below are T cell receptor beta chains from one sample, sequenced in a study of graft-versus-host responses after intestinal transplantation. TCRdb's copy holds only in-frame clones and misses some; the assay was immunoSEQ multiplex PCR. The sample has 9,500 to 13,000 clones, roughly 80% seen once; the top ten hold about 9.1%. The specimen comprised ileum tissue, sampled 23 days after intestinal transplant. Every receptor here comes from a human patient who received an intestinal transplant, so some T cells may come from the graft donor. Both conserved end residues are part of each CDR3. Each record gives: D gene, V gene, J gene, clone size, CDR3 protein, CDR3 DNA. D genes are given only for firm matches. Expanded clones are given a class, and other clones once, few, many or no size at all.

D gene: .
V gene: TRBV15
J gene: TRBJ1-2
clone size: .
CDR3 protein: CATSRAAAPGGYTF
CDR3 DNA: TGTGCCACCAGCAGAGCGGCAGCCCCGGGCGGCTACACCTTC

D gene: .
V gene: TRBV11-1
J gene: TRBJ2-1
clone size: once
CDR3 protein: CASSAALVSYNEQFF
CDR3 DNA: TGTGCCAGCAGCGCCGCCCTAGTATCCTACAATGAGCAGTTCTTC

D gene: TRBD1
V gene: TRBV28
J gene: TRBJ1-1
clone size: .
CDR3 protein: CASSLDRAPKTEAFF
CDR3 DNA: TGTGCCAGCAGCCTGGACAGGGCACCGAAGACTGAAGCTTTCTTT

D gene: TRBD1
V gene: TRBV19
J gene: TRBJ2-5
clone size: .
CDR3 protein: CASSTRQGLRGRETQYF
CDR3 DNA: TGTGCCAGTAGTACCCGACAGGGGCTGAGAGGTAGAGAGACCCAGTACTTC

D gene: .
V gene: TRBV5-8
J gene: TRBJ2-1
clone size: .
CDR3 protein: CASSLASPSGNEQFF
CDR3 DNA: TGTGCCAGCAGCTTGGCCTCCCCTTCGGGGAATGAGCAGTTCTTC

D gene: .
V gene: TRBV9
J gene: TRBJ2-3
clone size: few
CDR3 protein: CASSVGLASTDTQYF
CDR3 DNA: TGTGCCAGCAGCGTAGGGCTAGCAAGCACAGATACGCAGTATTTT

D gene: .
V gene: TRBV4-1
J gene: TRBJ2-7
clone size: .
CDR3 protein: CASSLSDRGEQYF
CDR3 DNA: TGCGCCAGCAGCCTCTCGGATAGGGGTGAGCAGTACTTC

D gene: TRBD2
V gene: TRBV13
J gene: TRBJ2-2
clone size: .
CDR3 protein: CASSLGRAGVFTGELFF
CDR3 DNA: TGTGCCAGCAGCTTAGGCCGCGCGGGAGTTTTCACCGGGGAGCTGTTTTTT

D gene: TRBD2
V gene: TRBV11-3
J gene: TRBJ2-1
clone size: .
CDR3 protein: CASSLSASGGLHNEQFF
CDR3 DNA: TGTGCCAGCAGCTTAAGTGCTAGCGGGGGCCTCCACAATGAGCAGTTCTTC

D gene: TRBD2
V gene: TRBV4-2
J gene: TRBJ2-1
clone size: .
CDR3 protein: CASSAPSGRAPYNEQFF
CDR3 DNA: TGTGCCAGCAGCGCTCCTAGCGGGAGGGCACCCTACAATGAGCAGTTCTTC

D gene: .
V gene: TRBV19
J gene: TRBJ2-1
clone size: .
CDR3 protein: CATLSTVDNEQFF
CDR3 DNA: TGTGCCACTTTGAGCACGGTAGACAATGAGCAGTTCTTC

D gene: .
V gene: TRBV7-9
J gene: TRBJ2-2
clone size: .
CDR3 protein: CASSLQGTGELFF
CDR3 DNA: TGTGCCAGCAGCTTACAGGGCACCGGGGAGCTGTTTTTT

D gene: TRBD1
V gene: TRBV5-4
J gene: TRBJ2-1
clone size: .
CDR3 protein: CASSSTGGSEEQFF
CDR3 DNA: TGTGCCAGCAGCTCGACAGGGGGGTCGGAGGAGCAGTTCTTC

D gene: TRBD1
V gene: TRBV27
J gene: TRBJ1-6
clone size: once
CDR3 protein: CASSPRRQGMGNSPLHF
CDR3 DNA: TGTGCCAGCAGTCCCCGTCGACAGGGGATGGGTAATTCACCCCTCCACTTT

D gene: .
V gene: TRBV19
J gene: TRBJ2-1
clone size: .
CDR3 protein: CASSIFRLKNEQFF
CDR3 DNA: TGTGCCAGTAGTATCTTCAGATTAAAGAATGAGCAGTTCTTC

D gene: .
V gene: TRBV5-1
J gene: TRBJ2-2
clone size: once
CDR3 protein: CASSLSPGELFF
CDR3 DNA: TGCGCCAGCAGCTTAAGCCCCGGGGAGCTGTTTTTT

D gene: .
V gene: TRBV29-1
J gene: TRBJ1-5
clone size: .
CDR3 protein: CSVDGTGYSNQPQHF
CDR3 DNA: TGCAGCGTTGATGGGACCGGCTATAGCAATCAGCCCCAGCATTTT

D gene: .
V gene: TRBV6-5
J gene: TRBJ2-7
clone size: large
CDR3 protein: CASSYERSYEQYF
CDR3 DNA: TGTGCCAGCAGTTACGAGCGGAGCTACGAGCAGTACTTC

D gene: TRBD1
V gene: TRBV5-1
J gene: TRBJ2-6
clone size: .
CDR3 protein: CASSQRQGLPSGANVLTF
CDR3 DNA: TGCGCCAGCAGTCAAAGACAGGGGCTCCCCTCTGGGGCCAACGTCCTGACTTTC

D gene: .
V gene: TRBV15
J gene: TRBJ2-5
clone size: .
CDR3 protein: CATSTKGETQYF
CDR3 DNA: TGTGCCACCAGTACTAAAGGAGAGACCCAGTACTTC

D gene: .
V gene: TRBV9
J gene: TRBJ1-3
clone size: few
CDR3 protein: CASSVGGNSGNTIYF
CDR3 DNA: TGTGCCAGCAGCGTAGGTGGGAACTCTGGAAACACCATATATTTT

D gene: .
V gene: TRBV4-3
J gene: TRBJ2-5
clone size: .
CDR3 protein: CASSQGLQETQYF
CDR3 DNA: TGCGCCAGCAGCCAGGGACTCCAAGAGACCCAGTACTTC

D gene: TRBD1
V gene: TRBV10-2
J gene: TRBJ2-7
clone size: .
CDR3 protein: CASSEGQGLYEQYF
CDR3 DNA: TGCGCCAGCAGTGAAGGACAGGGCCTCTACGAGCAGTACTTC

D gene: .
V gene: TRBV5-4
J gene: TRBJ2-1
clone size: .
CDR3 protein: CASSRPRGGEQFF
CDR3 DNA: TGTGCCAGCAGTCGCCCCCGAGGGGGTGAGCAGTTCTTC